A selection of T cell receptor beta chains follows, all from one sample in a study of technical replicates of blood from four donors. Clones were read by immunoSEQ multiplex PCR, and TCRdb kept only the in-frame ones, dropping some. The table has tens of thousands of clones, roughly 92% seen once; the top ten hold around 4%. Sequenced material: PBMCs. The source is a human donor in good health. Some clones in this sample may be carry-over from other donors' samples. Both conserved end residues are part of each CDR3. Fields, in order: clone size, D gene, J gene, V gene, CDR3 DNA, CDR3 protein. D genes are given only for firm matches. Clone sizes are given selectively: once, few, many, or a class where the clone is expanded.

clone size: NA; D gene: TRBD1; J gene: TRBJ1-2; V gene: TRBV7-2; CDR3 DNA: TGTGCCAGCAGCTGGCGACAGGGTAACTATGGCTACACCTTC; CDR3 protein: CASSWRQGNYGYTF
clone size: NA; D gene: TRBD1; J gene: TRBJ1-2; V gene: TRBV25-1; CDR3 DNA: TGTGCCAGCAGTGAACAGACAGGGCTTCGCTATGGCTACACCTTC; CDR3 protein: CASSEQTGLRYGYTF
clone size: NA; D gene: NA; J gene: TRBJ2-3; V gene: TRBV30; CDR3 DNA: TGTGCCTTCTACTCCCTCGATACGCAGTATTTT; CDR3 protein: CAFYSLDTQYF
clone size: NA; D gene: TRBD2; J gene: TRBJ2-7; V gene: TRBV5-6; CDR3 DNA: TGTGCCAGCAGCCCCCCTAGCGGGGGATACGGAATCCACGAGCAGTACTTC; CDR3 protein: CASSPPSGGYGIHEQYF
clone size: NA; D gene: TRBD2; J gene: TRBJ2-3; V gene: TRBV11-3; CDR3 DNA: TGTGCCAGCAGCTTAGGACTAGCGCAGACAGATACGCAGTATTTT; CDR3 protein: CASSLGLAQTDTQYF
clone size: NA; D gene: NA; J gene: TRBJ1-2; V gene: TRBV5-1; CDR3 DNA: TGCGCCAGCAGCTTGGGACAGCTCCCCCTCCTTGACGGCTACACCTTC; CDR3 protein: CASSLGQLPLLDGYTF
clone size: NA; D gene: NA; J gene: TRBJ1-2; V gene: TRBV7-2; CDR3 DNA: TGTGCCAGTAGTCAAGAGGGTTTAGACTATGGCTACACCTTC; CDR3 protein: CASSQEGLDYGYTF
clone size: medium-sized; D gene: TRBD2; J gene: TRBJ2-2; V gene: TRBV4-3; CDR3 DNA: TGCGCCAGCAGCCAATACAGCGGGAGCGCCGGGGAGCTGTTTTTT; CDR3 protein: CASSQYSGSAGELFF
clone size: NA; D gene: TRBD1; J gene: TRBJ2-3; V gene: TRBV30; CDR3 DNA: TGTGCCTGGAGAAGGGGACAGGGGGCAGATACGCAGTATTTT; CDR3 protein: CAWRRGQGADTQYF
clone size: NA; D gene: NA; J gene: TRBJ2-7; V gene: TRBV5-4; CDR3 DNA: TGTGCCAGCAGTCACAAAGGGACTGTTTACGAGCAGTACTTC; CDR3 protein: CASSHKGTVYEQYF
clone size: NA; D gene: NA; J gene: TRBJ2-5; V gene: TRBV4-3; CDR3 DNA: TGCGCCAGCAGCCAAGATCTCTCAGAGACCCAGTACTTC; CDR3 protein: CASSQDLSETQYF
clone size: NA; D gene: NA; J gene: TRBJ2-1; V gene: TRBV7-3; CDR3 DNA: TGTGCCAGCAGCGAACCGGGACTCGGCAATGAGCAGTTCTTC; CDR3 protein: CASSEPGLGNEQFF
clone size: many; D gene: TRBD2; J gene: TRBJ2-5; V gene: TRBV7-3; CDR3 DNA: TGTGCCAGCAGCCCGCGGGTAGCGGGAGGGGTTAGGGAGACCCAGTACTTC; CDR3 protein: CASSPRVAGGVRETQYF
clone size: NA; D gene: TRBD1; J gene: TRBJ1-1; V gene: TRBV27; CDR3 DNA: TGTGCCGCATGGGGACAGGGACACCCTGAAGCTTTCTTT; CDR3 protein: CAAWGQGHPEAFF
clone size: NA; D gene: TRBD2; J gene: TRBJ2-5; V gene: TRBV7-2; CDR3 DNA: TGTGCCAGCAGCTTGGGACTAGCGGGAGGGCCGAGGGTGGAGACCCAGTACTTC; CDR3 protein: CASSLGLAGGPRVETQYF
clone size: NA; D gene: NA; J gene: TRBJ1-1; V gene: TRBV14; CDR3 DNA: TGTGCCAGCAGCCAAGGGTTTTGGCGGGGGACTGAAGCTTTCTTT; CDR3 protein: CASSQGFWRGTEAFF
clone size: NA; D gene: TRBD2; J gene: TRBJ2-1; V gene: TRBV5-1; CDR3 DNA: TGCGCCAGCAGCTCCGCGGGAGCATACAATGAGCAGTTCTTC; CDR3 protein: CASSSAGAYNEQFF
clone size: NA; D gene: TRBD1; J gene: TRBJ1-3; V gene: TRBV7-2; CDR3 DNA: TGTGCCAGCAGCCCCAATTCCGGGACAGTAAGAAACACCATATATTTT; CDR3 protein: CASSPNSGTVRNTIYF
clone size: NA; D gene: TRBD2; J gene: TRBJ2-5; V gene: TRBV25-1; CDR3 DNA: TGTGCCAGCTTACGTAGCGGGGGATTGGAGACCCAGTACTTC; CDR3 protein: CASLRSGGLETQYF
clone size: few; D gene: NA; J gene: TRBJ1-2; V gene: TRBV19; CDR3 DNA: TGTGCCAGTACTGCAGGGTGGAACACCTTC; CDR3 protein: CASTAGWNTF
clone size: once; D gene: TRBD2; J gene: TRBJ2-1; V gene: TRBV5-6; CDR3 DNA: TGTGCCAGCAGCTATGGGGCTAGCGGGTTGGGTGAGCAGTTCTTC; CDR3 protein: CASSYGASGLGEQFF
clone size: NA; D gene: TRBD2; J gene: TRBJ2-1; V gene: TRBV5-1; CDR3 DNA: TGCGCCAGCAGCCCGGGACTAGCGGGGAATGAGCAGTTCTTC; CDR3 protein: CASSPGLAGNEQFF
clone size: NA; D gene: NA; J gene: TRBJ1-1; V gene: TRBV6-6; CDR3 DNA: TGTGCCAGCAGCACTCGGACAGCCTACACTGAAGCTTTCTTT; CDR3 protein: CASSTRTAYTEAFF
clone size: NA; D gene: NA; J gene: TRBJ1-1; V gene: TRBV6-1; CDR3 DNA: TGTGCCAGCAGTGAAGCGCCCCGAGGAGCTAATTTTAGAACTGAAGCTTTCTTT; CDR3 protein: CASSEAPRGANFRTEAFF
clone size: NA; D gene: TRBD2; J gene: TRBJ2-7; V gene: TRBV27; CDR3 DNA: TGTGCCAGCAGTTCCCTGGGAGGGCCCTACGAGCAGTACTTC; CDR3 protein: CASSSLGGPYEQYF
clone size: NA; D gene: NA; J gene: TRBJ2-1; V gene: TRBV6-4; CDR3 DNA: TGTGCCAGCAGTGAAGGGGGCTCCTACAATGAGCAGTTCTTC; CDR3 protein: CASSEGGSYNEQFF
clone size: NA; D gene: NA; J gene: TRBJ2-7; V gene: TRBV4-2; CDR3 DNA: TGTGCCAGCAGCCAAGTTATTTCCTACGAGCAGTACTTC; CDR3 protein: CASSQVISYEQYF
clone size: NA; D gene: NA; J gene: TRBJ2-1; V gene: TRBV15; CDR3 DNA: TGTGCCACCTGTGACAGTTTTATCAACAATGAGCAGTTCTTC; CDR3 protein: CATCDSFINNEQFF
clone size: NA; D gene: NA; J gene: TRBJ2-3; V gene: TRBV7-2; CDR3 DNA: TGTGCCAGCAGCCCAAGCGGGACAAGCACAGATACGCAGTATTTT; CDR3 protein: CASSPSGTSTDTQYF
clone size: NA; D gene: NA; J gene: TRBJ2-5; V gene: TRBV29-1; CDR3 DNA: TGCAGCGTTGCGTCAGGGATCCAAGAGACCCAGTACTTC; CDR3 protein: CSVASGIQETQYF
clone size: NA; D gene: NA; J gene: TRBJ2-1; V gene: TRBV2; CDR3 DNA: TGTGCCAGCAGGGGGAGGACTGTTCGGATGGAGCAGTTCTTC; CDR3 protein: CASRGRTVRMEQFF
clone size: once; D gene: TRBD1; J gene: TRBJ2-7; V gene: TRBV11-2; CDR3 DNA: TGTGCCAGCAGCCCCGTTGAGGGGGCGCTGAGGGAGCAGTACTTC; CDR3 protein: CASSPVEGALREQYF
clone size: NA; D gene: NA; J gene: TRBJ1-2; V gene: TRBV10-2; CDR3 DNA: TGCGCCAGCAGGACAGCCAACTATGGCTACACCTTC; CDR3 protein: CASRTANYGYTF
clone size: NA; D gene: NA; J gene: TRBJ2-5; V gene: TRBV29-1; CDR3 DNA: TGCAGCGCTGTGACTGCCTACCAAGAGACCCAGTACTTC; CDR3 protein: CSAVTAYQETQYF
clone size: NA; D gene: TRBD2; J gene: TRBJ2-7; V gene: TRBV7-3; CDR3 DNA: TGTGCCAGCAGCTTAGCGGGAGGGTCCTACGAGCAGTACTTC; CDR3 protein: CASSLAGGSYEQYF
clone size: NA; D gene: NA; J gene: TRBJ1-6; V gene: TRBV6-5; CDR3 DNA: TGTGCCAGCAAACGGGGCTCCTATAATTCACCCCTCCACTTT; CDR3 protein: CASKRGSYNSPLHF
clone size: NA; D gene: NA; J gene: TRBJ2-7; V gene: TRBV6-6; CDR3 DNA: TGTGCCAGCAGTTACTCGGCCAGAACCTACGAGCAGTACTTC; CDR3 protein: CASSYSARTYEQYF
clone size: NA; D gene: TRBD2; J gene: TRBJ2-1; V gene: TRBV7-2; CDR3 DNA: TGTGCCAGCAGGCCGGCTAGCGGGAGAAATGAGCAGTTCTTC; CDR3 protein: CASRPASGRNEQFF
clone size: NA; D gene: TRBD1; J gene: TRBJ1-1; V gene: TRBV6-1; CDR3 DNA: TGTGCCAGCAGGAGGAGGGGGCTGGCTGAAGCTTTCTTT; CDR3 protein: CASRRRGLAEAFF
clone size: NA; D gene: NA; J gene: TRBJ1-1; V gene: TRBV7-2; CDR3 DNA: TGTGCCAGCAGCCCGAGGCGGGGTTGGAACACTGAAGCTTTCTTT; CDR3 protein: CASSPRRGWNTEAFF
clone size: NA; D gene: NA; J gene: TRBJ1-5; V gene: TRBV9; CDR3 DNA: TGTGCCAGCAGCGCCGCGGGGGGGCGGGGTCAGCCCCAGCATTTT; CDR3 protein: CASSAAGGRGQPQHF
clone size: NA; D gene: TRBD2; J gene: TRBJ2-3; V gene: TRBV5-1; CDR3 DNA: TGCGCCAGCAGCCGGGGACTAGCGCGGATCGCAGATACGCAGTATTTT; CDR3 protein: CASSRGLARIADTQYF
clone size: NA; D gene: NA; J gene: TRBJ1-4; V gene: TRBV6-5; CDR3 DNA: TGTGCCAGCAGTTACGCAGGGCGTGGGGGGAATGAAAAACTGTTTTTT; CDR3 protein: CASSYAGRGGNEKLFF
clone size: NA; D gene: NA; J gene: TRBJ2-3; V gene: TRBV6-1; CDR3 DNA: TGTGCCAGCAGCCGCACTAGGACGGCAGATACGCAGTATTTT; CDR3 protein: CASSRTRTADTQYF
clone size: NA; D gene: TRBD2; J gene: TRBJ2-1; V gene: TRBV13; CDR3 DNA: TGTGCCAGCAGCTTAGTTCCCCGGACTAGCGGGAGACATGAGCAGTTCTTC; CDR3 protein: CASSLVPRTSGRHEQFF
clone size: NA; D gene: NA; J gene: TRBJ2-3; V gene: TRBV28; CDR3 DNA: TGTGCCAGCAGTTTTTCGATCGCTCAGGGCCCAGATACGCAGTATTTT; CDR3 protein: CASSFSIAQGPDTQYF
clone size: once; D gene: NA; J gene: TRBJ1-2; V gene: TRBV7-2; CDR3 DNA: TGTGCCAGCAGCCCCGGGGGGTATGGCTACACCTTC; CDR3 protein: CASSPGGYGYTF